This T cell receptor (beta chain) was retrieved from a study of blood T cell repertoires in COVID-19. Study details: PBMCs, B-cell-depleted T cells, or T cells provided the cDNA or gDNA that made up the material.

CDR3 length equals 14 residues. With 6 bases removed from V and 0 bases from J, the gap between germline ends came to 9 bases. Germline CDR1 MGHRA, CDR2 YSYEKL. Per the authors' pipeline: Estimation of nucleated cell counts was performed using reference gene primer amplification. The data were produced by immunoSEQ multiplex PCR, yet TCRdb's version contains in-frame clones alone and is incomplete. Clone size and V and J calls were adopted from that table, with D and trimming inferred from the DNA. The table shows 150,000 to 200,000 clones, with about 88% occurring only once. Specimen: peripheral blood. The receptor was derived from an elderly woman in a cohort sampled during active or convalescent COVID-19. This rearrangement joins TRBV4-1 to TRBJ1-5; weak D call: TRBD1 (6 bases). CDR3 in amino acids: CASSPGVSNQPQHF. CDR3 bases: TGCGCCAGCAGTCCAGGGGTTAGCAATCAGCCCCAGCATTTT.